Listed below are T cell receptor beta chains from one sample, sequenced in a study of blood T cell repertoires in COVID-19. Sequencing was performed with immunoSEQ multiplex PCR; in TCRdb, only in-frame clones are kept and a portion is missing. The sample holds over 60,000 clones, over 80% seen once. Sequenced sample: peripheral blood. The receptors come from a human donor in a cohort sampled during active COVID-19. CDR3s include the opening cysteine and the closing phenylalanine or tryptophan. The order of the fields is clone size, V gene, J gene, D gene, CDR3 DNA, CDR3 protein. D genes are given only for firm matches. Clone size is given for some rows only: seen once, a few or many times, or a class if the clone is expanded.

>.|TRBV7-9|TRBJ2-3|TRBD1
TGTGCCAGCTTGGGTTTCCTCGGGACAGGGAACACAGATACGCAGTATTTT
CASLGFLGTGNTDTQYF
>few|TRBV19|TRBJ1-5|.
TGTGCCAGTAGTTATACAGGGAGAAATCAGCCCCAGCATTTT
CASSYTGRNQPQHF
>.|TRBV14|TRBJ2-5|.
TGTGCCAGCAGTCTGACTAGTGTACAAGAGACCCAGTACTTC
CASSLTSVQETQYF
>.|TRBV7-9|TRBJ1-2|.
TGTGCCAGCAGCCTCCAGGACTATGGCTACACCTTC
CASSLQDYGYTF
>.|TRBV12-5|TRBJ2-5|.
TGTGCTAGTGGCCTGGCGGGAGAGACCCAGTACTTC
CASGLAGETQYF
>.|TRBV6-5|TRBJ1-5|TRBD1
TGTGCCAGCAGGGACAGGGGGCTTTGGCAGCCCCAGCATTTT
CASRDRGLWQPQHF
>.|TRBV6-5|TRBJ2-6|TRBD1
TGTGCCAGCAGTCGGGGGACAGGGGCGGCCAACGTCCTGACTTTC
CASSRGTGAANVLTF
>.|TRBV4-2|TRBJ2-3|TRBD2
TGTGCCAGCAGCCGAGATTCCGGGGGGGGCACAGATACGCAGTATTTT
CASSRDSGGGTDTQYF
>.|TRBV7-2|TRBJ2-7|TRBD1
TGTGCCAGCAGCCGACAGGGCTCCTACGAGCAGTACTTC
CASSRQGSYEQYF
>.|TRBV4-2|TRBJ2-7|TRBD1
TGTGCCAGCAGCCACCGACAGGGATACGAGCAGTACTTC
CASSHRQGYEQYF
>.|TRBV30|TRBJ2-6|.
TGTGCCTGGGGTGATCCGGGGAGAGCTGGGGCCAACGTCCTGACTTTC
CAWGDPGRAGANVLTF
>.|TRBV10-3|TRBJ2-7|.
TGTGCCATCAGAGGACACGACGAGCAGTACTTC
CAIRGHDEQYF
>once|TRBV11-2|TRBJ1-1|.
TGTGCCAGCAGCTTAGTACTTCACACTGAAGCTTTCTTT
CASSLVLHTEAFF
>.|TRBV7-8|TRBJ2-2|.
TGTGCCAGCAGCTTAGCGAGACAGGAAAACACCGGGGAGCTGTTTTTT
CASSLARQENTGELFF
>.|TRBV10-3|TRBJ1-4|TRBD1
TGTGCCATCAGTCCGGGACAGTCAGATGAAAAACTGTTTTTT
CAISPGQSDEKLFF
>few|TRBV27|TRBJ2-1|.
TGTGCCAGCACCCAAGCAGGGATTTCCTACAATGAGCAGTTCTTC
CASTQAGISYNEQFF
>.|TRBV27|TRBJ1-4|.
TGTGCCAGCAGGGCGGGAGGGGGGCGGAATGAAAAACTGTTTTTT
CASRAGGGRNEKLFF
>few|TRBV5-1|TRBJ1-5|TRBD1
TGCGCCAGCAGCCCCGGACAGGGTGCTCAGCCCCAGCATTTT
CASSPGQGAQPQHF
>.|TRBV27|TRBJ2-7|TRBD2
TGTGCCAGCAGTTTAAGGGCGGGGGGGCCCCTCGAGCAGTACTTC
CASSLRAGGPLEQYF
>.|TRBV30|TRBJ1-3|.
TGTGCCTGGAGTGTTAACTCTGGAAACACCATATATTTT
CAWSVNSGNTIYF
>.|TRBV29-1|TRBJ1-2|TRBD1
TGCAGCGTTGAAGACAGGGGGTATGGCTACACCTTC
CSVEDRGYGYTF
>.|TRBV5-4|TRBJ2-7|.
TGTGCCAGCAGCTTTTCCGGGAGCTCCTACGAGCAGTACTTC
CASSFSGSSYEQYF
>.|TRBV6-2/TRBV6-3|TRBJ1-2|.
TGTGCCAGCAGTCTGGGGCCTCGTGATGGCTACACCTTC
CASSLGPRDGYTF
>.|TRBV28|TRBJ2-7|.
TGTGCCAGCAGTTTGGACAGATTCTACGAGCAGTACTTC
CASSLDRFYEQYF
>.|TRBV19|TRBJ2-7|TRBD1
TGTGCCAGTAGTCCGGGACAGCGGTCCTACGAGCAGTACTTC
CASSPGQRSYEQYF
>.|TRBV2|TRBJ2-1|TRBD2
TGTGCCAGCAGAAAGCGGGGGGCGAATGAGCAGTTCTTC
CASRKRGANEQFF
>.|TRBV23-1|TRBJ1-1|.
TGCGCCAGCAGGCCAGCGGGGGGAAGGAACACTGAAGCTTTCTTT
CASRPAGGRNTEAFF
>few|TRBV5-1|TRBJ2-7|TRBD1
TGCGCCAGCAGCTTGGGCGTGGGGACAGGGGCTTCCTACGAGCAGTACTTC
CASSLGVGTGASYEQYF
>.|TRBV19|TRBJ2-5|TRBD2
TGTGCCAGTAGCCCCGGGACTAGCGGGGGGGAAGAGACCCAGTACTTC
CASSPGTSGGEETQYF
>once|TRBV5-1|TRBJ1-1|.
TGCGCCAGCAGCCAGGACATCTACACTGAAGCTTTCTTT
CASSQDIYTEAFF
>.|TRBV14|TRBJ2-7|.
TGTGCCAGCGGAGAAACGTACGAGCAGTACTTC
CASGETYEQYF